Listed below are T cell receptor beta chains from one sample, sequenced in a study of shared clonotypes between healthy human individuals. Sequenced by immunoSEQ multiplex PCR; TCRdb stores in-frame clones only, minus some. Here the sample spans some 2,400,000 clones, approximately 96% being singletons. Sequenced: naive CD4+ T cells sorted from blood. These receptors originate from a man aged 18 to 30 in good health. Both conserved end residues are part of each CDR3. The order of the fields is J gene, clone size, D gene, V gene, CDR3 DNA, CDR3 protein. D genes are given only for firm matches. Expanded clones are given a class, and other clones once, few, many or no size at all.

TRBJ1-1	.	.	TRBV28	TGTGCCAGCAGCTTCGGAGCGGGGGTAATCTATGGAGCTTTCTTT	CASSFGAGVIYGAFF
TRBJ1-2	.	.	TRBV5-8	TGTGCCAGCAGCTTAGATAACTCAGGGGCGGAAGGCTACACCTTC	CASSLDNSGAEGYTF
TRBJ1-2	.	TRBD1	TRBV5-1	TGCGCCAGCAGCTTGGCGGGACAGGGGGCTTATGGCTACACCTTC	CASSLAGQGAYGYTF
TRBJ2-7	.	.	TRBV10-2	TGCGCCAGCAGTAAGGAGGGGCGCGAGCAGTACTTC	CASSKEGREQYF
TRBJ2-5	.	.	TRBV7-2	TGTGCCAGCAGCTTAAGCTGGAGAGGAGAGACCCAGTACTTC	CASSLSWRGETQYF
TRBJ1-2	.	.	TRBV5-1	TGCGCCAGCAGCTTGTCTGGGAGCGGATGGGATGGCTACACCTTC	CASSLSGSGWDGYTF
TRBJ1-1	.	.	TRBV30	TGTGCCCTTACGGGGGGCAGGGCCTTAATCATGAACACTGAAGCTTTCTTT	CALTGGRALIMNTEAFF
TRBJ1-1	few	.	TRBV6-1	TGTGCCAGCTGGATTGGAAGACCGAGCAGTGAAGCTTTCTTT	CASWIGRPSSEAFF
TRBJ2-7	.	TRBD1	TRBV19	TGTGCCAGTAGTATGCGTGCGACAGGGACCTACGAGCAGTACTTC	CASSMRATGTYEQYF
TRBJ2-5	.	TRBD2	TRBV7-3	TGTGCCAGCAGCTTAAGCGGGGGGCAAGAGACCCAGTACTTC	CASSLSGGQETQYF
TRBJ2-7	.	.	TRBV7-9	TGTGCCAGCAGCTTAGCAAGCGGCACGATAGAGCAGTACTTC	CASSLASGTIEQYF
TRBJ2-2	.	.	TRBV4-1	TGCGCCAGCAGCCAAGGGTCAGGGGCGAAGTACACCGGGGAGCTGTTTTTT	CASSQGSGAKYTGELFF
TRBJ1-6	.	.	TRBV27	TGTGCCAGCAGTTCTGGAGGGGCTTGGAATTCACCCCTCCACTTT	CASSSGGAWNSPLHF
TRBJ2-3	.	.	TRBV5-1	TGCGCCAGCAGCTTGGAGGGCGGGACAGATACGCAGTATTTT	CASSLEGGTDTQYF
TRBJ1-1	.	.	TRBV6-5	TGTGCCAGCAGTTACGCCCGGATGAACACTGAAGCTTTCTTT	CASSYARMNTEAFF
TRBJ2-2	.	.	TRBV5-1	TGCGCCAGCAGCCCTATCTACAGGTTCGGGGAGCTGTTTTTT	CASSPIYRFGELFF
TRBJ2-7	.	.	TRBV18	TGTGCCAGCTCAAGAGCCGGGACGCCCTACGAGCAGTACTTC	CASSRAGTPYEQYF
TRBJ2-7	once	TRBD1	TRBV5-1	TGCGCCAGCAGCTTACGATTTACGGGACAGCCCTACGAGCAGTACTTC	CASSLRFTGQPYEQYF
TRBJ1-2	.	TRBD1	TRBV4-3	TGCGCCAGCAGCCAAGGCTCTGGGACAGCACTTAACTATGGCTACACCTTC	CASSQGSGTALNYGYTF
TRBJ2-5	.	TRBD2	TRBV7-3	TGTGCCAGCAGCTTAGAGCCTAGCGGGGGCTACCAAGAGACCCAGTACTTC	CASSLEPSGGYQETQYF
TRBJ2-2	few	TRBD2	TRBV4-1	TGCGCCAGCAGCCCGGGACTAGCGGGCGATAGGAACACCGGGGAGCTGTTTTTT	CASSPGLAGDRNTGELFF
TRBJ1-6	.	TRBD1	TRBV5-4	TGTGCCAGCAGCTTACCGGGACAGGGGGCGAATTCACCCCTCCACTTT	CASSLPGQGANSPLHF
TRBJ2-4	.	.	TRBV29-1	TGCAGCGTTGAGGCGGGGTCCAAAAACATTCAGTACTTC	CSVEAGSKNIQYF
TRBJ1-5	.	.	TRBV19	TGTGCCAGTAGTGCCACAGGGTCCCAGCATTTT	CASSATGSQHF
TRBJ1-5	.	.	TRBV10-1	TGCGCCAGCAGTGAGACCGACAGAGCCCAGCATTTT	CASSETDRAQHF
TRBJ1-3	.	.	TRBV5-4	TGTGCCAGCAGCCGAGCAGGGTCCGGAAACACCATATATTTT	CASSRAGSGNTIYF
TRBJ2-3	.	TRBD2	TRBV27	TGTGCCAGCAGTCGACTAGCGGGCACAGATACGCAGTATTTT	CASSRLAGTDTQYF
TRBJ2-7	.	.	TRBV5-4	TGTGCCAGCAGCTTGAAGAGACAAACGGTGGCCTACGAGCAGTACTTC	CASSLKRQTVAYEQYF